This T cell receptor beta chain was captured in a study of CD8+ T cells in alopecia areata. The V gene end was trimmed by 6 bases and the J gene end by 4 bases; junction bases not matched to a gene: 6. In germline, CDR1 is MNHEY, CDR2 SVGAGI. CDR3 length: 14 residues. Extracted RNA was reverse transcribed, and the resulting cDNA served as sequencing template. Data came from immunoSEQ multiplex PCR; TCRdb stores just in-frame clones and leaves some out. This table has some 210,000 clones, 50% to 60% appearing once. The clonotype was recovered from a human donor with alopecia areata. The J gene is TRBJ2-3, the V gene TRBV6-5; the match to TRBD1 covers 8 bases. Sequenced here: CD4+ T cells sorted from blood, sampled at week 0. The CDR3 sequence is CASSTRQGPDTQYF. As DNA, the CDR3 is TGTGCCAGCAGCACCCGACAGGGGCCAGATACGCAGTATTTT.